This T cell receptor beta chain comes out of a study of cytomegalovirus exposure and HLA in healthy donors. Turning to the study itself: Membership in the Caucasian-associated ancestry cluster was found for around 81% of 300 to 500 genotyped donors.

PCR used 60 Vbeta primers and 13 Jbeta primers. Profiling relied on immunoSEQ multiplex PCR, and the TCRdb table lists in-frame clones only, not all of them. The table lists some 55,000 clones, with 9.5% to 15% in the top ten. Of note for this clone: Antigen: not known. The junction differs from germline at one of its ends, possibly a read error.

The germline CDR1 and CDR2 sequences are SGHTS and YDEGEE. This CDR3 contains 10 residues. General observations from the study: Later analysis showed most CMV-associated TCR beta chains appearing HLA-restricted. For TCR beta chains, V- and J-gene trimming was later linked to a missense DCLRE1C variant.

The sequencing input was PBMCs. The chain joins TRBV5-8 to TRBJ2-7; 10 bases align to TRBD1. The sequence came from a man in his late teens or twenties in good health and CMV-seropositive. The CDR3 is CARGGTGDSF. The CDR3 coding sequence is TGTGCCAGGGGAGGGACAGGGGATTCCTTC.